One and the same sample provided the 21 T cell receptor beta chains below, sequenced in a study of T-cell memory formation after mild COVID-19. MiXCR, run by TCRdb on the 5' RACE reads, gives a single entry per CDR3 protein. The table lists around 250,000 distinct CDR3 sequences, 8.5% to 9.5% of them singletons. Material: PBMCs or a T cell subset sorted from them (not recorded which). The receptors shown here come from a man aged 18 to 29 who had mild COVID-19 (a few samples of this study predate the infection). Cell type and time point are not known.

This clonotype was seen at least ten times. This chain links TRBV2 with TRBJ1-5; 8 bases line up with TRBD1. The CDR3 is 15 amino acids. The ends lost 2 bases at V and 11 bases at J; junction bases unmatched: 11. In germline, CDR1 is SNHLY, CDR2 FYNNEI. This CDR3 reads CASSEWETGASTQHF. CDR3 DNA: TGTGCCAGCAGTGAATGGGAGACAGGGGCCTCTACCCAGCATTTT.

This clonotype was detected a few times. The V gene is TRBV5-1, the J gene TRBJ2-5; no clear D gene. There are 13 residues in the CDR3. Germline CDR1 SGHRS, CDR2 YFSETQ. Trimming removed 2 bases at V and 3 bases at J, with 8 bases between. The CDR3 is CASSFSSEETQYF. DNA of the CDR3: TGCGCCAGCAGCTTTTCCAGTGAAGAGACCCAGTACTTC.

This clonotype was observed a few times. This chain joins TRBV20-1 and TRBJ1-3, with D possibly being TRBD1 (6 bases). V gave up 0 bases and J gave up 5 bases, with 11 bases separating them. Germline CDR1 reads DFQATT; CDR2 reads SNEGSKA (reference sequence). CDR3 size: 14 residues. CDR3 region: CSAREPDRRNTIYF. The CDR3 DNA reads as TGCAGTGCTAGAGAGCCGGACAGACGAAACACCATATATTTT.

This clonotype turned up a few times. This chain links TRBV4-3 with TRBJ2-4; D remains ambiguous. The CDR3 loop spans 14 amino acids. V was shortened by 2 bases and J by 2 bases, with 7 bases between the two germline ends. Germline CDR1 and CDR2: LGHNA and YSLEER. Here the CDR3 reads CASSQTYSKNIQYF. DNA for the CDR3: TGCGCCAGCAGCCAAACGTACTCCAAAAACATTCAGTACTTC.

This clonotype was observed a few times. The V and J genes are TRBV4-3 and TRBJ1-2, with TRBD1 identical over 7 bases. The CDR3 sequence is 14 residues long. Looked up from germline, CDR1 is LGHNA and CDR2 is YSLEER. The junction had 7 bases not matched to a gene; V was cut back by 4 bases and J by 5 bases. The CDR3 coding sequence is TGCGCCAGCAGCCCAGCGACAGGGCCGTATGGCTACACCTTC. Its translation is CASSPATGPYGYTF.

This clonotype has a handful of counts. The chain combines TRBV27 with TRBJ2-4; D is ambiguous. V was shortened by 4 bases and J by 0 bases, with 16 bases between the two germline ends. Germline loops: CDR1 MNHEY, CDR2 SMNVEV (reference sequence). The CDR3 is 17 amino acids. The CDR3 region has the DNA TGTGCCAGCAGTTCCCTTACTGAGTCACTAGCCAAAAACATTCAGTACTTC. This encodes CASSSLTESLAKNIQYF.

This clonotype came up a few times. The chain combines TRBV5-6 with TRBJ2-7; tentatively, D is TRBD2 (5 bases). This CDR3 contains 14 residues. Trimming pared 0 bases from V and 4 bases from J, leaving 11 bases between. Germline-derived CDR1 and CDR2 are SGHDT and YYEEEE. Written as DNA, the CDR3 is TGTGCCAGCAGCTTGGTCGGAGGAGTGTACGAGCAGTACGTC. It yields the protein CASSLVGGVYEQYV.

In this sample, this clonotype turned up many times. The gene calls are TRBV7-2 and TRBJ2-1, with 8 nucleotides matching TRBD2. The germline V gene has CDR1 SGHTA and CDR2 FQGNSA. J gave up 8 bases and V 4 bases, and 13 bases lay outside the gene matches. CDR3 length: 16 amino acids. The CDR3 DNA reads TGTGCCAGCAGCTACACCGGGACTAGAGGGCCACATGAGCAGTTCTTC. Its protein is CASSYTGTRGPHEQFF. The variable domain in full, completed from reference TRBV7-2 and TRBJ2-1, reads GAGVSQSPSNKVTEKGKDVELRCDPISGHTALYWYRQSLGQGLEFLIYFQGNSAPDKSGLPSDRFSAERTGGSVSTLTIQRTQQEDSAVYLCASSYTGTRGPHEQFFGPGTRLTVL.

The CDR3 sequence: CASSTGTRAEKLFF. As DNA, the CDR3 is TGTGCCAGCAGCACAGGGACCCGGGCTGAAAAACTGTTTTTT. The chain employs TRBV7-2 and TRBJ1-4, with D possibly TRBD1 on 6 matching bases. Trimming pared 5 bases from V and 7 bases from J, leaving 14 bases between. Per the germline V gene, CDR1 is SGHTA and CDR2 is FQGNSA. CDR3 length: 14 residues.

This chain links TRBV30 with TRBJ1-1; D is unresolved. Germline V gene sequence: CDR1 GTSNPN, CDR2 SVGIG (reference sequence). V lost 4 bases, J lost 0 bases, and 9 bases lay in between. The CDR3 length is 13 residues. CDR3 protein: CAWNIGLNTEAFF. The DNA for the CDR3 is TGTGCCTGGAATATTGGGCTGAACACTGAAGCTTTCTTT.

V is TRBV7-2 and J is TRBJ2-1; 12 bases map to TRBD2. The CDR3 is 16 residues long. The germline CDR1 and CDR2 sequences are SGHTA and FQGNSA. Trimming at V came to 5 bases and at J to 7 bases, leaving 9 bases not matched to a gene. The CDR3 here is CASSPPLAGGLNEQFF. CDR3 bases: TGTGCCAGCAGCCCCCCCCTAGCGGGGGGGCTTAATGAGCAGTTCTTC.

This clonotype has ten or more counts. CDR3 coding DNA: TGCGCCAGCAGCCAAGACCGGCAGGCCACGCAGTATTTT. This gives the protein CASSQDRQATQYF. The chain carries TRBV4-3 and TRBJ2-3, with unresolved D. This CDR3 comprises 13 residues. Per the germline V gene, CDR1 is LGHNA and CDR2 is YSLEER. V lost 0 bases, J lost 9 bases, and 10 bases lay in between.

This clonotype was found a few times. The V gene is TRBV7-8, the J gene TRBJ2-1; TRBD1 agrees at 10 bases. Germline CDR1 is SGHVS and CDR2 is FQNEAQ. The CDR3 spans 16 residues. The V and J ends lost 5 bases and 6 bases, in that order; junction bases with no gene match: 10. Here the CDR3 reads CASSTHPGQGSNEQFF. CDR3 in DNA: TGTGCCAGCAGCACCCACCCGGGACAGGGGTCCAATGAGCAGTTCTTC.

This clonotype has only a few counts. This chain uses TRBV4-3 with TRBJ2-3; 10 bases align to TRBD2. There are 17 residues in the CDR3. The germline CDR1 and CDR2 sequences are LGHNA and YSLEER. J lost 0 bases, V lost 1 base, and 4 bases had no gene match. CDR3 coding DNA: TGCGCCAGCAGCCAAGCCGGACTAGCGGCCAGCACAGATACGCAGTATTTT. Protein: CASSQAGLAASTDTQYF.

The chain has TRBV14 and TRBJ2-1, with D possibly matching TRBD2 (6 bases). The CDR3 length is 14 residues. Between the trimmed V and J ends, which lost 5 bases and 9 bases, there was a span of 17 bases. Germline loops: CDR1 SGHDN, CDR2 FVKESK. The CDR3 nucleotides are TGTGCCAGCAGCGTCTGGCGGGGAAGGGGTGAGCAGTTCTTC. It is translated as CASSVWRGRGEQFF.

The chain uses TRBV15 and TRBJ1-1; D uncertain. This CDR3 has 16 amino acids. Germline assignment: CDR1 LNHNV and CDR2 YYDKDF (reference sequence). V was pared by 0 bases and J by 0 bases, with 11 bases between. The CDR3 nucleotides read TGTGCCACCAGCAGAGAAGGCGGGTTTTTGAACACTGAAGCTTTCTTT. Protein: CATSREGGFLNTEAFF.

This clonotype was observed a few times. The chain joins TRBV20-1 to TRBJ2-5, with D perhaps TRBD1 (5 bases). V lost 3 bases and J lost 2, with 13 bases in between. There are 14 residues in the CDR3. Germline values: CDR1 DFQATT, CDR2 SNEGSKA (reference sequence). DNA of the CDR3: TGCAGTGCTAGGACTGGGGCAGGACAAGAGACCCAGTACTTC. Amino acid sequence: CSARTGAGQETQYF.

The CDR3 protein is CASSFQGGDTQYF. The CDR3 region has the DNA TGTGCCAGCAGCTTTCAGGGTGGAGATACGCAGTATTTT. J is TRBJ2-3 and V is TRBV7-9; D perhaps matches TRBD1 (5 bases). The CDR3 totals 13 residues. V lost 3 bases to trimming and J lost 5 bases, with 9 bases between them. CDR1 and CDR2 (germline): SEHNR, FQNEAQ (reference sequence).

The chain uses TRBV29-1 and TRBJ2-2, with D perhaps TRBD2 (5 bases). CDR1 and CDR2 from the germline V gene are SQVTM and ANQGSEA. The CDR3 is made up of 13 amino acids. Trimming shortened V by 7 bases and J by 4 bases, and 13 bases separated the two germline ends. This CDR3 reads CSARELSTGELFF. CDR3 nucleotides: TGCAGCGCGAGGGAGTTATCCACCGGGGAGCTGTTTTTT.

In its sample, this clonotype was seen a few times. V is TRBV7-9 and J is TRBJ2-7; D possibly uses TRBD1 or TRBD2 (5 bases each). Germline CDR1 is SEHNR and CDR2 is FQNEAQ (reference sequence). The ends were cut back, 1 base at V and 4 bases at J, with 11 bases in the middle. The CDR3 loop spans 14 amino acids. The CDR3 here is CASSLGRGTYEQYF. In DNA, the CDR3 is TGTGCCAGCAGCTTAGGTCGAGGGACGTACGAGCAGTACTTC. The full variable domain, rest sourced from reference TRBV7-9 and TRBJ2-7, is DTGVSQNPRHKITKRGQNVTFRCDPISEHNRLYWYRQTLGQGPEFLTYFQNEAQLEKSRLLSDRFSAERPKGSFSTLEIQRTEQGDSAMYLCASSLGRGTYEQYFGPGTRLTVT.

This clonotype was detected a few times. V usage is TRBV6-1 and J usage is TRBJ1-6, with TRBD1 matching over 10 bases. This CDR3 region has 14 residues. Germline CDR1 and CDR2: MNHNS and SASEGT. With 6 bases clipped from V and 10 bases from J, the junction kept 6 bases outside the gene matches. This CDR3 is CASRSGQGGSPLHF. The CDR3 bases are TGTGCCAGCAGGTCCGGACAGGGGGGCTCACCCCTCCACTTT.